A single T cell receptor (beta chain) is shown here with its context. Its antigen is currently not known. Per-nucleotide qualities are absent, and no much larger clonotype sits a single base away. The data were obtained in a study of blood T cell repertoires in COVID-19 (dated by TCRdb to 2020 to 2022). Concerning the study at large: Samples covering the acute and convalescent phases of COVID-19 were provided by collaborators in the United States, Italy and Spain. Deeply sampled blood TCRbeta repertoires from subjects exposed to, actively infected with, or recovered from COVID-19 were included in the dataset. The material from the prospective study consisted of cDNA or gDNA derived from T cells, B-cell-depleted T cells, or PBMCs. A freely available public database, intended as a resource for researchers studying the immune response to SARS-CoV-2, is where the repertoires were released. The samples were drawn from the first 160 participants of the ongoing ImmuneRACE study and from 1,254 subjects provided by 6 global collaborators. A de-identified subject ID, COVID-19 status, age in years and sex were almost always included in the sample metadata. Where HLA class I and class II types were available, the types were taken from metadata supplied by the sample provider, not from assay-based typing.

Sequences SNHLY (CDR1) and FYNNEI (CDR2) are obtained from the germline V gene. The germline V and J ends show losses of 4 bases and 1 base respectively, and no gene match explains 12 bases of the junction. Reading from cysteine to phenylalanine, the CDR3 counts 18 amino acids. CDR3 DNA only is kept here, 54 bases in frame from base 1. Collaborating institutions collected whole blood in K2EDTA tubes following their own protocols. For TCRbeta analysis, collaborators shipped samples in one of three forms: frozen whole blood, isolated PBMCs, or DNA extracted from either of those sample types. The immunoSEQ Assay, a bias-controlled multiplex PCR, was used to amplify TCRbeta CDR3 regions from genomic DNA. Per the source publication's procedure: Within the assay, amplification of reference gene primers was used to estimate how many nucleated cells each sample contained. To quantify the absolute abundance of each unique TCRbeta CDR3 rearrangement, sequence reads were collapsed and filtered. For each sample, productive Simpson clonality was calculated by taking the square root of Simpson's diversity index across productive rearrangements. TCRdb mirrors the immuneACCESS table, restricted to in-frame sequences. Some clones are absent from its copies; in checked studies, under half trace to an unresolved V gene, and the reason for the others is unknown. The V and J calls and clone size are taken from that table; D and trimming were inferred from the DNA. This sample is represented by 55,000 to 80,000 clones; 75% to 90% of them were singletons. The ten most abundant clones make up approximately 12% of the sample.

Results the study describes overall, beyond this receptor: How much clinical and demographic metadata was included differed by source and by participant, and the metadata was provided uncurated.

The source material was peripheral blood. In this chain, TRBV2 is recombined with TRBJ2-3; TRBD2 matches 9 bases in the middle. This TCR was recovered from a human donor in a cohort sampled during active COVID-19. The CDR3 amino acid sequence is: CASSGAGGRSFGTDTQYF. The nucleotides are TGTGCCAGCAGTGGAGCGGGGGGTCGCTCCTTCGGCACAGATACGCAGTATTTT. The reference TRBV2 and TRBJ2-3 proteins fill in what lies around the CDR3, so the full variable domain reads EPEVTQTPSHQVTQMGQEVILRCVPISNHLYFYWYRQILGQKVEFLVSFYNNEISEKSEIFDDQFSVERPDGSNFTLKIRSTKLEDSAMYFCASSGAGGRSFGTDTQYFGPGTRLTVL.